This record looks at one T cell receptor (beta chain) sequence and its context. The antigen this receptor binds is unknown. Nothing much larger sits one base from this clone, and base qualities are not available. The cysteine opens and the phenylalanine closes a CDR3 of 13 amino acids. Of the read, only the CDR3 DNA is kept; its 39 bases are in frame from base 1. CDR1 is given as GTSNPN and CDR2 as SVGIG, both from the germline V gene (reference sequence). V lost 5 bases and J lost 5 bases, and the count of bases not matched to a germline gene is 7. The sample is drawn from a study of control samples from healthy donors and cancer patients (dated by TCRdb to the early 2020s). The library was obtained by the immunoSEQ multiplex PCR assay. What TCRdb holds here is the immuneACCESS table cut down to in-frame rearrangements. Part of the clones is not present; checked against another copy, under half of the missing clones reflect an unresolved V gene, and the others are unexplained. This sample comprises about 65,000 clones, just over 90% of them detected only once. Together, the top ten hold 0.95% to 1.5% of the sample.

This clonotype was obtained from a woman aged 45-65 years with colorectal cancer. The rearrangement combines TRBV30 with TRBJ2-3; 7 bases in between match TRBD1. The sample consisted of PBMCs. CDR3 reads: CAWDRTGGDTQYF. The DNA is TGTGCCTGGGACAGGACAGGAGGAGATACGCAGTATTTT.